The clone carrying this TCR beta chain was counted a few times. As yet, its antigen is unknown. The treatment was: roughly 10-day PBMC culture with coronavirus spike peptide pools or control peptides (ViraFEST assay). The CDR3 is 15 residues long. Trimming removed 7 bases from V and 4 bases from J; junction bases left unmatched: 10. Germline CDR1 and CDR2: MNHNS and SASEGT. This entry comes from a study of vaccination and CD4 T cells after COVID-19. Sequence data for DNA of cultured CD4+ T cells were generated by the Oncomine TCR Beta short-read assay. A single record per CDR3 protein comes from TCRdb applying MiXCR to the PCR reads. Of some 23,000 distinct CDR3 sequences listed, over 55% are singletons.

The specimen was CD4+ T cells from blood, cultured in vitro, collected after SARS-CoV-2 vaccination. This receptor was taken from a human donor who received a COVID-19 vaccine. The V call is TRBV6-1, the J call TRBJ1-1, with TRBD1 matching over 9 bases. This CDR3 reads CASIWDRVRGTEAFF. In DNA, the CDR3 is TGTGCCAGCATCTGGGACAGGGTGAGGGGCACTGAAGCTTTCTTT.